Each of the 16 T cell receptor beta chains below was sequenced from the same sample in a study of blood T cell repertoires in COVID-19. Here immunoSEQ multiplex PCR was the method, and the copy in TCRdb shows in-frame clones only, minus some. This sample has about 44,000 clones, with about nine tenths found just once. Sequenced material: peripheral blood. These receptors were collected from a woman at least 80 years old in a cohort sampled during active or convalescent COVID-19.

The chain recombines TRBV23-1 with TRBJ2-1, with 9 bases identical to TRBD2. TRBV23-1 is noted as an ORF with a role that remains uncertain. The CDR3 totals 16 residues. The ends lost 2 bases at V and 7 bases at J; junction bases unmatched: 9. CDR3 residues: CASSQGLAFPINEQFF. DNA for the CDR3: TGCGCCAGCAGTCAAGGACTAGCGTTCCCTATAAATGAGCAGTTCTTC.

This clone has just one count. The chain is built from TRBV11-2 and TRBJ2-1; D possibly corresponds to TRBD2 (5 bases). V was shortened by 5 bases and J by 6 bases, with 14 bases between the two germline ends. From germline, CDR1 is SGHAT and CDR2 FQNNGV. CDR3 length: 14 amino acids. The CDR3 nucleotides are TGTGCCAGCAGCCCCGGTAATCGGGGCAATGAGCAGTTCTTC. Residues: CASSPGNRGNEQFF.

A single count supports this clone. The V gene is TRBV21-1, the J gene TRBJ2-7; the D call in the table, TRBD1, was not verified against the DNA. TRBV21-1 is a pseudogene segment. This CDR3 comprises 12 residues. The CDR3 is CASRGRGNEQYF. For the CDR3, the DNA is TGTGCCAGCCGCGGCAGGGGAAACGAGCAGTACTTC.

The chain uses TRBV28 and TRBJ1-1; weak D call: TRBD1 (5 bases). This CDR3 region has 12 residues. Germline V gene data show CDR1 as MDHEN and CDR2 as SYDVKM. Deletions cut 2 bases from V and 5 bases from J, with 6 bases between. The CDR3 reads CASSLQGTEAFF. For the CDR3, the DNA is TGTGCCAGCAGTTTACAGGGAACTGAAGCTTTCTTT.

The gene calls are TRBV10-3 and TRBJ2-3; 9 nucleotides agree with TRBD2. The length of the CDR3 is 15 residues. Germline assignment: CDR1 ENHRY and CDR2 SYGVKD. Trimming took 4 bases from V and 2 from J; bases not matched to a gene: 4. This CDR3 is CAISVAGANTDTQYF. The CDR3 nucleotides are TGTGCCATCAGTGTAGCGGGAGCCAACACAGATACGCAGTATTTT.

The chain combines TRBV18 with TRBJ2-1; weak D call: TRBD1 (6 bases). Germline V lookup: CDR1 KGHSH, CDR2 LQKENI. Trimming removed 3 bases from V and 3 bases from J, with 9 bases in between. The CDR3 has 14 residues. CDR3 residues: CASSPDRIYNEQFF. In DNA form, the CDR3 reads TGTGCCAGCTCACCTGACAGGATCTACAATGAGCAGTTCTTC.

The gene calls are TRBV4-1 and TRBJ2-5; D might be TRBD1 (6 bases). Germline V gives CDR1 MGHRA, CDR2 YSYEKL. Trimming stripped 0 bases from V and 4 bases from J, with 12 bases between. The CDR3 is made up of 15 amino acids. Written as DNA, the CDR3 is TGCGCCAGCAGCCAAGATAACAGGGTGGGAGAGACCCAGTACTTC. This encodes CASSQDNRVGETQYF.

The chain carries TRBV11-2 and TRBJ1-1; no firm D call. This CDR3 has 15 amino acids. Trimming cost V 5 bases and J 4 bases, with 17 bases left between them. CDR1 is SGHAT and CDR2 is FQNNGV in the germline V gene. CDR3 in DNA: TGTGCCAGCAGCCAGGTGACACCGGCGGGCACTGAAGCTTTCTTT. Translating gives CASSQVTPAGTEAFF.

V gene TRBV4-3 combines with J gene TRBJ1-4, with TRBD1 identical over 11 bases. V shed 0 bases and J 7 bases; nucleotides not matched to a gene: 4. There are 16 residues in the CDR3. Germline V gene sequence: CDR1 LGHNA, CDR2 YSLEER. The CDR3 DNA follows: TGCGCCAGCAGCCAAGATTCGGGGACAGGGGGTGAAAAACTGTTTTTT. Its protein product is CASSQDSGTGGEKLFF.

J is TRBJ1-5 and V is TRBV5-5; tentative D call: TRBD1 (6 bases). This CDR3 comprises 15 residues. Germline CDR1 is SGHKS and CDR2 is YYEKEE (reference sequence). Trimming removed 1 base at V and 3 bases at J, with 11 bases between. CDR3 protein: CASSLNRVNNQPQHF. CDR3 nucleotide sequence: TGTGCCAGCAGCTTGAACAGGGTCAACAATCAGCCCCAGCATTTT.

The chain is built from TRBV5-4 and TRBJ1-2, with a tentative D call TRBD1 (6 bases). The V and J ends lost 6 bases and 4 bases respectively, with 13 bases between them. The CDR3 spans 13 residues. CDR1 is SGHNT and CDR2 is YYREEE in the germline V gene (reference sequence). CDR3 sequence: CASTPQGPYGYTF. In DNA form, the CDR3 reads TGTGCCAGCACCCCACAGGGACCCTATGGCTACACCTTC.

The CDR3 nucleotides read TGTGCCAGCAGCTTTTGGGAGGATGGGACTGAAGCTTTCTTT. Protein product: CASSFWEDGTEAFF. The gene calls are TRBV11-3 and TRBJ1-1; D gene uncertain. The V end lost 3 bases, the J end lost 5 bases, and 13 bases lay between the germline ends. CDR3 length: 14 residues. CDR1 SGHNT and CDR2 YENEEA come from the germline V gene.

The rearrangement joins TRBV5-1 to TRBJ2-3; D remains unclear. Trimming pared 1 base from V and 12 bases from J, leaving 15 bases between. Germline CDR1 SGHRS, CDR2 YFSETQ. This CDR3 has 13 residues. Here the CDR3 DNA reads TGCGCCAGCAGCTTGAGAGAGACTTCCCCCCAGTATTTT. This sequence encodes CASSLRETSPQYF.

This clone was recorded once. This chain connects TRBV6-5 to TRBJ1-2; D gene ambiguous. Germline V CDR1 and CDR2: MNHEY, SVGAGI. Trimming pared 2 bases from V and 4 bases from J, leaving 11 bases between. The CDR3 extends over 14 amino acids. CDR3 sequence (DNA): TGTGCCAGCAGTTACCGCGACACCTTCTATGGCTACACCTTC. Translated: CASSYRDTFYGYTF.

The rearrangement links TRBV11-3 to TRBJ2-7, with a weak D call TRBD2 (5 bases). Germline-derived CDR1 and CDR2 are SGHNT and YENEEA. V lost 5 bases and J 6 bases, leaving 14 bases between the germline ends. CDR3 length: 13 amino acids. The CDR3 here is CASSPPSRGEQYF. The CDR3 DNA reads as TGTGCCAGCAGCCCCCCGTCCCGGGGCGAGCAGTACTTC. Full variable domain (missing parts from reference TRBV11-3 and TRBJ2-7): EAGVVQSPRYKIIEKKQPVAFWCNPISGHNTLYWYLQNLGQGPELLIRYENEEAVDDSQLPKDRFSAERLKGVDSTLKIQPAELGDSAVYLCASSPPSRGEQYFGPGTRLTVT.

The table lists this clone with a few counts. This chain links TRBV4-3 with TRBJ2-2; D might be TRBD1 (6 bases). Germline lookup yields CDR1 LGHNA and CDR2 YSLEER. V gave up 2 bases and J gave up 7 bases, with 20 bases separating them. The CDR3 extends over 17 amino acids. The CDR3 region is CASSQPSGTIRGGELFF. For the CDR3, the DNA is TGCGCCAGCAGCCAACCTTCCGGGACAATTAGGGGCGGGGAGCTGTTTTTT.